This T cell receptor beta chain was recorded in a study of blood T cell repertoires in COVID-19. Background on the study: COVID-19 samples from acute and convalescent phases originated in the United States, Italy and Spain. Nucleic acid was either cDNA or gDNA, and it came from T cells, B-cell-depleted T cells, or PBMCs.

The Seattle patients joined while their infection was active and were tracked longitudinally afterward. Original handling: Researchers report that nucleated cell counts were estimated from reference gene primer amplification. Clones were read by immunoSEQ multiplex PCR, and TCRdb kept only the in-frame ones, dropping some. The DNA gave D and trimming, while V, J and clone size come from that table. The table includes 55,000 to 75,000 clones, 65% to 85% detected once. This receptor was taken from a man older than 75 with COVID-19, enrolled during active disease. Material: peripheral blood.

The CDR3 sequence: CASSFDRGTHQETQYF. The CDR3 region has the DNA TGTGCCAGCAGCTTCGACAGGGGTACCCACCAAGAGACCCAGTACTTC. The gene calls are TRBV5-5 and TRBJ2-5, with 8 bases aligning to TRBD1. The V gene's germline CDR1 is SGHKS and CDR2 YYEKEE (reference sequence). V trimming: 2 bases; J trimming: 0 bases; junction bases outside the gene matches: 6. The CDR3 is 16 residues long.